Listed here are 27 T cell receptor beta chains from one sample, sequenced in a study of blood T cell repertoires in COVID-19. Profiling relied on immunoSEQ multiplex PCR, and the TCRdb table lists in-frame clones only, not all of them. The table lists roughly 200,000 clones, around nine tenths of them singletons, with roughly a sixth in the top ten. The material sequenced was peripheral blood. The origin of the receptors is a man aged 45-60 years with COVID-19, enrolled during active disease.

The gene calls are TRBV11-3 and TRBJ2-2; 10 bases are a match to TRBD1. There are 15 residues in the CDR3. Germline V lookup: CDR1 SGHNT, CDR2 YENEEA. V lost 5 bases and J lost 8; bases outside the gene matches: 8. CDR3 DNA sequence: TGTGCCAGCAGCCCATCGGGACAGGGGCCGGGGGAGCTGTTTTTT. Translated, it gives CASSPSGQGPGELFF.

The chain carries TRBV6-1 and TRBJ2-1; 8 bases are a match to TRBD1. The CDR3 contains 20 residues. Germline CDR1 reads MNHNS; CDR2 reads SASEGT. V gave up 0 bases and J gave up 10 bases; unmatched junction bases: 23. The CDR3 loop reads CASSEAPGGLGLRKIREQFF. The CDR3 coding sequence is TGTGCCAGCAGTGAAGCACCAGGGGGCTTAGGTTTGCGGAAGATTAGGGAGCAGTTCTTC.

CDR3 protein: CSYRTGGEQFF. CDR3 DNA: TGCAGCTATCGGACAGGTGGTGAGCAGTTCTTC. The V and J genes are TRBV29-1 and TRBJ2-1; TRBD1 aligns across 7 bases. The CDR3 consists of 11 residues. CDR1 SQVTM and CDR2 ANQGSEA come from the germline V gene. With V trimmed by 8 bases and J by 9 bases, 7 bases remained unmatched.

This chain connects TRBV30 to TRBJ1-5; the D gene is possibly TRBD1 (6 bases). This CDR3 contains 13 residues. Between the trimmed V and J ends, which lost 5 bases and 2 bases, there was a span of 10 bases. Germline CDR1 and CDR2: GTSNPN and SVGIG (reference sequence). The DNA for the CDR3 is TGTGCCTGGGATAACAGGGGCAATCAGCCCCAGCATTTT. Its protein product is CAWDNRGNQPQHF.

This sequence joins TRBV29-1 and TRBJ2-5, with 7 bases that match TRBD1. The length of the CDR3 is 11 residues. CDR1 is SQVTM, CDR2 ANQGSEA, per germline. The DNA of the CDR3 is TGCAGTACAGGGGAAGGCGAGACCCAGTACTTC. Protein sequence: CSTGEGETQYF.

The V and J genes are TRBV28 and TRBJ1-4, with TRBD1 matching over 7 bases. The CDR3 has 15 amino acids. The germline gives CDR1 MDHEN, CDR2 SYDVKM. The ends lost 4 bases at V and 3 bases at J; junction bases unmatched: 5. The CDR3 DNA reads as TGTGCCAGCAGTTCACTCCAGGGGGCTAATGAAAAACTGTTTTTT. Translated: CASSSLQGANEKLFF.

The V gene is TRBV19, the J gene TRBJ2-5; D gene ambiguous. There are 13 residues in the CDR3. Germline V gives CDR1 LNHDA, CDR2 SQIVND (reference sequence). V was pared by 2 bases and J by 0 bases, with 4 bases between. Written as DNA, the CDR3 is TGTGCCAGTAGTATACGGTACCAAGAGACCCAGTACTTC. Translating it yields CASSIRYQETQYF.

The chain links TRBV14 to TRBJ2-7; D call uncertain. The CDR3 totals 13 residues. Germline V lookup: CDR1 SGHDN, CDR2 FVKESK. The germline V and J ends were trimmed by 1 base and 6 bases, with 10 bases remaining between them. The CDR3 bases are TGTGCCAGCAGCCAAGGAGCAGCGAGCGAGCAGTACTTC. Translated, it gives CASSQGAASEQYF. The variable domain in full, completed from reference TRBV14 and TRBJ2-7, reads EAGVTQFPSHSVIEKGQTVTLRCDPISGHDNLYWYRRVMGKEIKFLLHFVKESKQDESGMPNNRFLAERTGGTYSTLKVQPAELEDSGVYFCASSQGAASEQYFGPGTRLTVT.

This clone was recorded only once. The rearrangement uses TRBV18 and TRBJ2-1; unclear D gene. This CDR3 contains 13 residues. Germline V gives CDR1 KGHSH, CDR2 LQKENI. V was clipped by 2 bases and J by 8 bases, with 10 bases between them. In DNA form, the CDR3 reads TGTGCCAGCTCACCAGTGACGGAGCATGAGCAGTTCTTC. It yields the protein CASSPVTEHEQFF.

The rearrangement links TRBV19 to TRBJ1-5, with 7 nucleotides matching TRBD1. Germline lookup yields CDR1 LNHDA and CDR2 SQIVND (reference sequence). The CDR3 length is 16 residues. V gave up 5 bases and J gave up 1 base; unmatched junction bases: 8. DNA of the CDR3: TGTGCCAGTAGTTCTGACAGGGTAATGAGCAATCAGCCCCAGCATTTT. Protein sequence: CASSSDRVMSNQPQHF. The variable domain in full, completed from reference TRBV19 and TRBJ1-5, reads DGGITQSPKYLFRKEGQNVTLSCEQNLNHDAMYWYRQDPGQGLRLIYYSQIVNDFQKGDIAEGYSVSREKKESFPLTVTSAQKNPTAFYLCASSSDRVMSNQPQHFGDGTRLSIL.

This chain connects TRBV29-1 to TRBJ2-5; the match to TRBD1 covers 10 bases. The V gene end was trimmed by 4 bases and the J gene end by 2 bases; junction bases not matched to a gene: 4. The CDR3 is 14 amino acids. Germline V gives CDR1 SQVTM, CDR2 ANQGSEA. This CDR3 reads CSVGGTGDQETQYF. For the CDR3, the DNA is TGCAGCGTTGGGGGGACAGGGGATCAAGAGACCCAGTACTTC.

The chain is built from TRBV25-1 and TRBJ1-5; D possibly corresponds to TRBD1 (5 bases). The CDR3 is 14 amino acids. The germline V gene encodes CDR1 MGHDK and CDR2 SYGVNS. The V end was cut by 3 bases, the J end by 5 bases, with 11 bases between. CDR3 nucleotides: TGTGCCAGCAGTGAGGCAGGGTGGCATCAGCCCCAGCATTTT. The encoded protein is CASSEAGWHQPQHF. The full variable domain, completed using reference TRBV25-1 and TRBJ1-5, is EADIYQTPRYLVIGTGKKITLECSQTMGHDKMYWYQQDPGMELHLIHYSYGVNSTEKGDLSSESTVSRIRTEHFPLTLESARPSHTSQYLCASSEAGWHQPQHFGDGTRLSIL.

The chain couples TRBV7-2 to TRBJ2-7; TRBD2 might be the D (7 bases). Germline V gene data show CDR1 as SGHTA and CDR2 as FQGNSA. This CDR3 is built from 15 residues. Between the trimmed V and J ends, which lost 5 bases and 3 bases, there was a span of 17 bases. The DNA for the CDR3 is TGTGCCAGCAGCACACGGGGGGCCTCAGACTACGAGCAGTACTTC. Translated: CASSTRGASDYEQYF.

The chain employs TRBV25-1 and TRBJ2-6; TRBD1 might be the D (6 bases). The CDR3 is made up of 16 amino acids. Between the trimmed V and J ends, which lost 4 bases and 0 bases, there was a span of 10 bases. Germline assignment: CDR1 MGHDK and CDR2 SYGVNS. The CDR3 nucleotides read TGTGCCAGCAGTGGGAACAGGGACTCTGGGGCCAACGTCCTGACTTTC. It is translated as CASSGNRDSGANVLTF.

This chain joins TRBV3-1 (or the pseudogene TRBV3-2) and TRBJ2-5, with D perhaps TRBD2 (5 bases). V was shortened by 5 bases and J by 2 bases, with 18 bases between the two germline ends. The CDR3 consists of 16 residues. CDR1 is LGHDT, CDR2 YNNKEL, per germline (reference sequence). CDR3 loop: CASSSGPGVLQETQYF. In DNA form, the CDR3 reads TGTGCCAGCAGCTCCGGTCCCGGGGTTTTGCAAGAGACCCAGTACTTC.

The chain's CDR3 is CASSQTQEKNTEAFF. CDR3 DNA: TGTGCCAGCTCACAAACACAGGAAAAGAACACTGAAGCTTTCTTT. The chain is built from TRBV18 and TRBJ1-1; D is perhaps TRBD1 (5 bases). The CDR3 consists of 15 residues. The V gene's germline CDR1 is KGHSH and CDR2 LQKENI. The ends were cut back, 4 bases at V and 1 base at J, with 13 bases in the middle.

The V call is TRBV19, the J call TRBJ2-1; 14 bases agree with TRBD2. CDR1 LNHDA and CDR2 SQIVND come from the germline V gene (reference sequence). This CDR3 contains 16 residues. V gave up 6 bases and J gave up 7 bases; unmatched junction bases: 8. In DNA, the CDR3 is TGTGCCAGTAGAAAGACTAGCGGGAGGGCGTTAAATGAGCAGTTCTTC. The encoded protein is CASRKTSGRALNEQFF.

The V and J genes are TRBV7-9 and TRBJ2-7; the match to TRBD2 covers 13 bases. The CDR3 has 18 amino acids. Per the germline V gene, CDR1 is SEHNR and CDR2 is FQNEAQ (reference sequence). V shed 5 bases and J 0 bases; nucleotides not matched to a gene: 10. CDR3 DNA: TGTGCCAGCAGCCAGACTAGCGGGGGGCCTCCCAACTCCTACGAGCAGTACTTC. Translation gives CASSQTSGGPPNSYEQYF.

J is TRBJ1-5 and V is TRBV25-1; 7 nucleotides line up with TRBD1. Germline-derived CDR1 and CDR2 are MGHDK and SYGVNS. V lost 4 bases to trimming and J lost 0 bases; unmatched junction nucleotides: 3. The CDR3 totals 15 residues. The CDR3 DNA reads TGTGCCAGCAGTGGGGACAGTGATAGCAATCAGCCCCAGCATTTT. This sequence encodes CASSGDSDSNQPQHF.

This chain uses TRBV7-3 with TRBJ2-1; TRBD1 matches at 10 bases. The V and J ends lost 4 bases and 4 bases, in that order; junction bases with no gene match: 7. Germline CDR1 is SGHTA and CDR2 is FQGTGA. CDR3 size: 16 residues. This CDR3 reads CASSSTGQGSYNEQFF. DNA of the CDR3: TGTGCCAGCAGCTCAACGGGACAGGGGAGTTACAATGAGCAGTTCTTC.

The rearrangement uses TRBV2 and TRBJ2-1, with 11 bases identical to TRBD2. There are 14 residues in the CDR3. Germline loops: CDR1 SNHLY, CDR2 FYNNEI. V lost 6 bases, J lost 8 bases, and 6 bases stayed unmatched. The CDR3 spells CASRLAGGVYEQFF. The CDR3 region has the DNA TGTGCCAGCAGGCTAGCGGGGGGCGTCTATGAGCAGTTCTTC.

V gene TRBV6-2 or TRBV6-3 combines with J gene TRBJ2-5; 8 positions agree with TRBD2. Germline V gene data show CDR1 as MNHEY and CDR2 as SVGEGT. V dropped 5 bases and J dropped 4; count of bases not matched to a gene: 12. CDR3 length equals 16 residues. CDR3 in amino acids: CASSPWGSGGIETQYF. CDR3 coding DNA: TGTGCCAGCAGTCCCTGGGGGAGCGGGGGTATAGAGACCCAGTACTTC.

The J gene is TRBJ2-1, the V gene TRBV28; TRBD2 matches 11 bases. Trimming cost V 1 base and J 4 bases; bases outside gene matches: 3. The CDR3 length is 16 residues. Germline loops: CDR1 MDHEN, CDR2 SYDVKM. The CDR3 sequence is CASSLFSGGAYNEQFF. The CDR3 coding sequence is TGTGCCAGCAGTTTATTTAGCGGGGGGGCATACAATGAGCAGTTCTTC.

The chain is built from TRBV15 and TRBJ2-7, with D tentatively TRBD2 (5 bases). The germline gives CDR1 LNHNV, CDR2 YYDKDF (reference sequence). This CDR3 spans 13 amino acids. V dropped 0 bases and J dropped 5 bases, with 8 bases sitting between them. In nucleotides, the CDR3 is TGTGCCACCAGCAGAGACGCGGGCGACGAGCAGTACTTC. This sequence encodes CATSRDAGDEQYF.

The chain joins TRBV7-2 to TRBJ1-1, with D tentatively TRBD1 (5 bases). V gave up 1 base and J gave up 8 bases, with 14 bases separating them. The germline V gene has CDR1 SGHTA and CDR2 FQGNSA. CDR3 length: 14 residues. The DNA for the CDR3 is TGTGCCAGCAGCTTAGTTCCAGGGTCGGTCGAAGCTTTCTTT. Amino acid sequence: CASSLVPGSVEAFF.

The chain recombines TRBV28 with TRBJ2-2; D may be TRBD2 (7 bases). CDR1 is MDHEN, CDR2 SYDVKM, per germline. The ends were cut back, 3 bases at V and 0 bases at J, with 23 bases in the middle. This CDR3 is built from 20 residues. The CDR3 region has the DNA TGTGCCAGCAGTTTCATGGTTGCGTTTGGGGGGGCCTCGAACACCGGGGAGCTGTTTTTT. Its protein product is CASSFMVAFGGASNTGELFF.

The chain couples TRBV27 to TRBJ2-5, with 7 bases aligning to TRBD2. CDR1 is MNHEY and CDR2 is SMNVEV in the germline V gene (reference sequence). The V and J ends lost 4 bases and 1 base, in that order; junction bases with no gene match: 12. CDR3 length: 17 amino acids. The CDR3 spells CASSSNRDYNFQETQYF. CDR3 sequence (DNA): TGTGCCAGCAGTTCCAACCGGGACTACAACTTCCAAGAGACCCAGTACTTC.